This T cell receptor beta chain was recovered during a study of T cell repertoires in cytomegalovirus infection. Turning to the study itself: Used in the study were CMV epitopes, some recently identified and HLA-C-restricted, others well-studied and HLA-B-restricted. Shared public TCR beta signatures pointed to both CMV infection and a matching HLA type.

Trimming took 4 bases from V and 1 from J; bases not matched to a gene: 7. The CDR3 has 17 amino acids. Germline assignment: CDR1 SGHTA and CDR2 FQGNSA. MiXCR, applied by TCRdb to the reads, yields one record per CDR3 protein. The sample holds more than 250,000 distinct CDR3 sequences; 25% are singletons and the top ten take about 14%. In its sample, this clonotype was seen many times. Its antigen is not known. General study findings and limits: Carriers of CMV and the relevant HLA type were discriminated by public TCR beta frequency. HLA-C-restricted TCR beta clonotypes specific for CMV led the ex vivo response.

The sample was cultured PBMCs, taken from culture after CMV antigen stimulation. The chain carries TRBV7-2 and TRBJ2-2; 9 nucleotides match TRBD1. The sequence was collected from a human donor in good health (CMV status not recorded). Some clones in this sample may be carry-over from other donors' samples. The CDR3 region is CASSYSMGQGNTGELFF. The CDR3 DNA sequence: TGTGCCAGCAGCTATAGCATGGGACAGGGGAACACCGGGGAGCTGTTTTTT.